This T cell receptor (beta chain) was found in a study of CD8 T cells in Susac syndrome. Findings and caveats of the study: The authors acknowledged that their TCR sequencing and HLA analysis involved a relatively small number of individuals.

An input of about 0.45 to 1 ug of RNA was subjected to reverse transcription using random hexamers. The immunoSEQ assay covered 54 Vbeta and 13 Jbeta segments for CDR3. TCRdb recomputed calls from the immunoSEQ multiplex PCR reads with MiXCR, one row per CDR3 protein. The data contain 90,000 to 150,000 distinct CDR3 sequences, 85% to 95% of them singletons. Note on this clonotype: The antigen remains unidentified.

CDR3 length: 16 residues. Between the trimmed V and J ends, which lost 5 bases and 4 bases, there was a span of 18 bases. Germline loops: CDR1 SGHTA, CDR2 FQGNSA. TCR beta was sequenced from blood CD8+ and CD4+ T cells. Healthy donors constituted the control group, matched for age and sex. The chain joins TRBV7-2 to TRBJ1-3, with D possibly matching TRBD1 (5 bases). Input material: CD8+ T cells from PBMCs. The receptor comes from a human donor in good health. CDR3 region: CASSNGGTKQGNTIYF. The CDR3 DNA reads TGTGCCAGCAGCAACGGGGGGACTAAACAGGGAAACACCATATATTTT.